This T cell receptor beta chain was sequenced during a study of shared clonotypes between healthy human individuals. In the study overall: The study enrolled a couple of women and a few men aged 18 to 49. There were three CD4 naive, three CD4 memory, two CD8 naive and one CD8 memory plates per donor. Study-wide points: Around 5% of naive CD4 clonotypes were common to a handful of donors.

Germline values: CDR1 ENHRY, CDR2 SYGVKD. The CDR3 extends over 13 amino acids. V was clipped by 4 bases and J by 3 bases, with 9 bases between them. Methods used by the authors: From ImmunoSEQ came sequences covering only the junction and carrying no quality scores, so filtering differed. TCRdb's table, derived via immunoSEQ multiplex PCR, lists solely in-frame clones and lacks some. V and J calls and clone size are as listed in that table; D and trimming were resolved from the DNA. The sample holds over 75,000 clones, about 70% seen once. Worth noting for this clone: The antigen is unknown.

The J gene is TRBJ1-2, the V gene TRBV10-3; the D gene is possibly TRBD1 (6 bases). The TCR comes from a young man in good health. Sequencing was done on a sample of memory CD8+ T cells sorted from blood. As for subset: CD45RO+ cells pooled with CCR7-negative TemRA cells. The CDR3 spells CAISGTDYYGYTF. The DNA of the CDR3 is TGTGCCATCAGTGGGACAGACTACTATGGCTACACCTTC.